The 17 T cell receptor beta chains below come from one sample, sequenced in a study of human T cells and chemical hapten exposure (dated by TCRdb to the early 2020s). Receptor amplification or capture employed RACE. Sequencer: NextSeq 500. TCRdb reworked the public reads: Q25 trimming with fastp, MiXCR clone assembly, productive beta chains retained. Each entry merges the rows of one CDR3 protein and shows their most common DNA and genes. This sample is represented by almost 40,000 distinct CDR3 sequences; 6% to 9.5% of them were singletons. The top ten constitute 1.3% of the sample. The time point label, read with the paper, signifies: pre-sensitization, week 0. Explained via the paper, the treatment or condition label denotes: therapeutic diphenylcyclopropenone sensitization with weekly scalp DPC. The specimen was whole blood, collected in connection with sensitization to the hapten diphenylcyclopropenone (DPC). These receptors were obtained from a woman aged 50 to 60 with alopecia areata. Some clones in this sample may be carry-over from other donors' samples.

This clonotype was counted a few times. This rearrangement joins TRBV7-3 to TRBJ2-1, with D perhaps matching TRBD2 (6 bases). Germline values: CDR1 SGHTA, CDR2 FQGTGA. CDR3 length: 15 amino acids. Trimming removed 0 bases from V and 4 bases from J, with 10 bases in between. The CDR3 here is CASSLTPGAYNEQFF. CDR3 nucleotides: TGTGCCAGCAGCTTAACCCCGGGAGCTTACAATGAGCAGTTCTTC.

This clonotype came up many times. The chain couples TRBV7-9 to TRBJ2-3; the D gene is possibly TRBD2 (6 bases). This CDR3 comprises 15 residues. CDR1 is SEHNR and CDR2 is FQNEAQ in the germline V gene (reference sequence). The ends were cut back, 5 bases at V and 1 base at J, with 13 bases in the middle. CDR3 in DNA: TGTGCCAGCAGCCGCCAGTCTAGCGGCACAGATACGCAGTATTTT. Its translation: CASSRQSSGTDTQYF.

The chain carries TRBV20-1 and TRBJ2-7; 12 bases align to TRBD2. The junction had 22 bases not matched to a gene; V was cut back by 5 bases and J by 2 bases. CDR3 size: 20 residues. CDR1 DFQATT and CDR2 SNEGSKA come from the germline V gene (reference sequence). CDR3 amino acids: CSASRGLAASGRAGTYEQYF. The CDR3 coding sequence is TGCAGTGCTTCGAGAGGTCTGGCGGCTAGCGGGAGGGCCGGTACCTACGAGCAGTACTTC.

The V gene is TRBV20-1, the J gene TRBJ2-3; TRBD2 is a possible D gene (5 bases). Germline CDR1 is DFQATT and CDR2 is SNEGSKA (reference sequence). The CDR3 runs to 15 residues. Trimming took 0 bases from V and 0 from J, leaving 10 bases between them. The CDR3 nucleotides read TGCAGTGCTAGAGATGTCCTAGCCAGCACAGATACGCAGTATTTT. Its protein is CSARDVLASTDTQYF.

This clonotype appeared many times. The chain carries TRBV28 and TRBJ1-5; the D is unclear. The germline V gene has CDR1 MDHEN and CDR2 SYDVKM. Between the trimmed V and J ends, which lost 7 bases and 6 bases, there was a span of 13 bases. The CDR3 contains 13 residues. The CDR3 protein is CASTLRFGQPQHF. DNA of the CDR3: TGTGCCAGCACCCTAAGGTTTGGTCAGCCCCAGCATTTT.

This clonotype has ten or more counts. CDR3 sequence: CAISGDIRSSYEQYF. The CDR3 DNA is TGTGCCATCAGTGGAGACATCAGGAGCTCCTACGAGCAGTACTTC. The V call is TRBV10-3, the J call TRBJ2-7; D gene unclear. From germline, CDR1 is ENHRY and CDR2 SYGVKD. The CDR3 is 15 residues long. The ends were cut back, 4 bases at V and 0 bases at J, with 13 bases in the middle.

This clonotype was detected ten times or more. The rearrangement links TRBV18 to TRBJ1-1; D might be TRBD1 (5 bases). This CDR3 comprises 14 residues. The V end was cut by 4 bases, the J end by 1 base, with 10 bases between. From germline, CDR1 is KGHSH and CDR2 LQKENI. CDR3 sequence: CASSLSGQNTEAFF. The DNA for the CDR3 is TGTGCCAGCTCACTGTCAGGACAGAACACTGAAGCTTTCTTT.

The chain combines TRBV12-3 or TRBV12-4 with TRBJ1-3; D unresolved. The CDR3 is 15 residues long. The ends were cut back, 5 bases at V and 0 bases at J, with 11 bases in the middle. CDR3 loop: CASSPKSFSGNTIYF. CDR3 coding DNA: TGTGCCAGCAGTCCCAAGTCCTTCTCTGGAAACACCATATATTTT.

This clonotype appeared a few times. The rearrangement uses TRBV6-1 and TRBJ2-5; D may be TRBD2 (5 bases). V lost 10 bases and J 0 bases, leaving 9 bases between the germline ends. The germline CDR1 and CDR2 sequences are MNHNS and SASEGT. The CDR3 length is 12 residues. The CDR3 bases are TGTGCCATTCGGGGAGACCAAGAGACCCAGTACTTC. As protein: CAIRGDQETQYF.

The genes are TRBV20-1 and TRBJ2-3; D unresolved. Germline V gene sequence: CDR1 DFQATT, CDR2 SNEGSKA (reference sequence). CDR3 length: 10 residues. Trimming took 5 bases from V and 3 from J, leaving 3 bases between them. CDR3 in amino acids: CSALTDTQYF. In DNA form, the CDR3 reads TGCAGTGCTCTGACAGATACGCAGTATTTT.

There are a few counts of this clonotype. The chain is built from TRBV19 and TRBJ1-5; D remains unclear. Looked up from germline, CDR1 is LNHDA and CDR2 is SQIVND (reference sequence). The CDR3 has 16 residues. V was cut by 5 bases and J by 0 bases, with 14 bases left in between. CDR3 DNA sequence: TGTGCCAGTAGTTCGCAGGCCGTATATAGCAATCAGCCCCAGCATTTT. Protein: CASSSQAVYSNQPQHF.

This clonotype was seen many times. The J gene is TRBJ1-1, the V gene TRBV18, with D maybe TRBD1 (5 bases). CDR3 size: 15 residues. Germline-derived CDR1 and CDR2 are KGHSH and LQKENI. The V end was cut by 3 bases, the J end by 3 bases, with 14 bases between. The CDR3 nucleotides are TGTGCCAGCTCACCGCCGCGGGGGGATCACACTGAAGCTTTCTTT. Its translation is CASSPPRGDHTEAFF.

The V gene is TRBV9, the J gene TRBJ2-1, with TRBD2 matching 8 bases. The germline gives CDR1 SGDLS, CDR2 YYNGEE. There are 15 residues in the CDR3. V was pared by 4 bases and J by 7 bases, with 10 bases of the junction left unmatched. DNA for the CDR3: TGTGCCAGCAGCCCCCAAAGCGGGAGAGGAAATGAGCAGTTCTTC. Its translation: CASSPQSGRGNEQFF.

The rearrangement links TRBV18 to TRBJ2-7; D gene ambiguous. The ends were cut back, 0 bases at V and 3 bases at J, with 9 bases in the middle. This CDR3 comprises 14 residues. Looked up from germline, CDR1 is KGHSH and CDR2 is LQKENI. CDR3 loop: CASSPPAVYYEQYF. The CDR3, as DNA: TGTGCCAGCTCACCACCGGCGGTTTACTACGAGCAGTACTTC.

The chain is built from TRBV24-1 and TRBJ2-1; D gene uncertain. The CDR3 totals 14 residues. Germline-derived CDR1 and CDR2 are KGHDR and SFDVKD. The V end was cut by 0 bases, the J end by 6 bases, with 8 bases between. DNA for the CDR3: TGTGCCACCAGTGATTTGTCCGGATTCAATGAGCAGTTCTTC. Protein: CATSDLSGFNEQFF.

This clonotype was seen a few times. This chain connects TRBV29-1 to TRBJ1-4; perhaps TRBD1 as D (6 bases). Trimming stripped 6 bases from V and 7 bases from J, with 12 bases between. This CDR3 spans 12 amino acids. Germline V lookup: CDR1 SQVTM, CDR2 ANQGSEA. The CDR3 DNA follows: TGCAGCGTACAGGGTGTTGCTGAAAAACTGTTTTTT. It encodes CSVQGVAEKLFF.

This clonotype was recorded at least ten times. The genes are TRBV3-1 and TRBJ1-1; no definite D call. The length of the CDR3 is 16 residues. V dropped 4 bases and J dropped 0 bases, with 15 bases sitting between them. Germline-derived CDR1 and CDR2 are LGHDT and YNNKEL (reference sequence). This chain's CDR3 is CASSPRALQLNTEAFF. CDR3 DNA sequence: TGTGCCAGCAGCCCAAGGGCGCTGCAGTTGAACACTGAAGCTTTCTTT.